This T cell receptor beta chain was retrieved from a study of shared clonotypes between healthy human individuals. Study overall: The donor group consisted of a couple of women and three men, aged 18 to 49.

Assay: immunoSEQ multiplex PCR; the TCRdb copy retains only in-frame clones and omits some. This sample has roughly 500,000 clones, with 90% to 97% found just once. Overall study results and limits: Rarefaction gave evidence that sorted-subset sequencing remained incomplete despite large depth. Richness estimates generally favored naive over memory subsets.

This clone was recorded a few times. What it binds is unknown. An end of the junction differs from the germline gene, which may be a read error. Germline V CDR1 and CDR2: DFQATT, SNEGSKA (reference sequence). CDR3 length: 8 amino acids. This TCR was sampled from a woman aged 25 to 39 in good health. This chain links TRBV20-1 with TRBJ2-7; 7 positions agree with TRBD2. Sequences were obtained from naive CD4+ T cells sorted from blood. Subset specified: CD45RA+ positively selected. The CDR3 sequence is CSARGGNF. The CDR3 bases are TGCAGTGCTAGGGGAGGGAACTTC.